This T cell receptor beta chain was sequenced for a study of cytomegalovirus exposure and HLA in healthy donors. Only in-frame clones appear in the TCRdb table, and some are missing; sequencing was by immunoSEQ multiplex PCR. The sample lists about 160,000 clones, 80% to 90% seen once, with roughly 6% in the top ten. Of note for this clone: Its target is not known.

The CDR3 extends over 16 amino acids. The germline V gene encodes CDR1 LGHNA and CDR2 YSLEER. Trimming took 5 bases from V and 0 from J, leaving 15 bases between them. The study, taken as a whole, reports: The authors confirmed in vitro that a few CMV-associated chains were specific for CMV antigens.

The material sequenced was PBMCs. The TCR originated in a woman aged 25 to 39 in good health and CMV-seronegative. The V gene is TRBV4-3, the J gene TRBJ2-3; the D is unclear. In DNA, the CDR3 is TGCGCCAGCAGCTTACGGATAGACCCTAGCACAGATACGCAGTATTTT. This sequence encodes CASSLRIDPSTDTQYF.